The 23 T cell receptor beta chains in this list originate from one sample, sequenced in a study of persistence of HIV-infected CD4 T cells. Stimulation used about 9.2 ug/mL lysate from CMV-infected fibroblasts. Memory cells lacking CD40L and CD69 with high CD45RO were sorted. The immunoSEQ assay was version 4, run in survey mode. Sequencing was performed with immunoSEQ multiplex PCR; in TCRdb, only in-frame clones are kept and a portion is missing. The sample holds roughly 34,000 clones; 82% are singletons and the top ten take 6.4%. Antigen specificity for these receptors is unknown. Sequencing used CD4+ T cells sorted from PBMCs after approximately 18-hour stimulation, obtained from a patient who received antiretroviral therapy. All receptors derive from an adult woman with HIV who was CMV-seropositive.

The CDR3 DNA reads as TGTGCCAGCAGTTCCCGGACAGGGGATCAGCCCCAGCATTTT. Translating gives CASSSRTGDQPQHF. This chain links TRBV2 with TRBJ1-5, with 9 bases lining up with TRBD1. The V gene's germline CDR1 is SNHLY and CDR2 FYNNEI. The CDR3 covers 14 residues. V shed 5 bases and J 5 bases; nucleotides not matched to a gene: 4.

CDR3 coding DNA: TGTGCCAGCAGCTTAGTCCTAGGAGTGGGCGATGAGCAGTTCTTC. It encodes CASSLVLGVGDEQFF. The rearrangement links TRBV11-3 to TRBJ2-1, with unresolved D. This CDR3 is 15 amino acids long. CDR1 and CDR2 from the germline V gene are SGHNT and YENEEA. The ends were cut back, 1 base at V and 8 bases at J, with 15 bases in the middle.

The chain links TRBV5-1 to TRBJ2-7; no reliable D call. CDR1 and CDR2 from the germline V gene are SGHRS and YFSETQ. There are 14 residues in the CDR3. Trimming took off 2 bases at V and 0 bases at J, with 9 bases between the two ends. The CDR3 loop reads CASSLGGFSYEQYF. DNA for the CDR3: TGCGCCAGCAGCTTAGGTGGCTTCTCCTACGAGCAGTACTTC.

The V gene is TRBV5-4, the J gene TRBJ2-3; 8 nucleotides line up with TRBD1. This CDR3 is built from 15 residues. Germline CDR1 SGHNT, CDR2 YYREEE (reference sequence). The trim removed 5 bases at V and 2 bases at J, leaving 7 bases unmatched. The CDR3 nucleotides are TGTGCCAGCAGTCAGGACAGGGTCAACACAGATACGCAGTATTTT. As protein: CASSQDRVNTDTQYF. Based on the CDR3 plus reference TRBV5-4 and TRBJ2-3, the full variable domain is ETGVTQSPTHLIKTRGQQVTLRCSSQSGHNTVSWYQQALGQGPQFIFQYYREEENGRGNFPPRFSGLQFPNYSSELNVNALELDDSALYLCASSQDRVNTDTQYFGPGTRLTVL.

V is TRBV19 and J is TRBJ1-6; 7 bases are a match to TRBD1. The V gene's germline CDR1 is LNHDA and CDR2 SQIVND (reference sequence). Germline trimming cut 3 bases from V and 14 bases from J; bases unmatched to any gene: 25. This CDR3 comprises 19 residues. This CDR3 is CASSIGQAAGDARIRALHF. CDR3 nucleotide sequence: TGTGCCAGTAGTATTGGACAGGCCGCCGGGGACGCCAGAATTCGGGCCCTCCACTTT.

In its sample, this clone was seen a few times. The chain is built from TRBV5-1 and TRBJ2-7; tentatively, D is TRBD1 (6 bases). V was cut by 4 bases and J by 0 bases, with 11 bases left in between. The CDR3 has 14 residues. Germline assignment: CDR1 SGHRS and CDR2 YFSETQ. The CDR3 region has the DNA TGCGCCAGCAGCACACAGGGTTCCTCCTACGAGCAGTACTTC. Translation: CASSTQGSSYEQYF.

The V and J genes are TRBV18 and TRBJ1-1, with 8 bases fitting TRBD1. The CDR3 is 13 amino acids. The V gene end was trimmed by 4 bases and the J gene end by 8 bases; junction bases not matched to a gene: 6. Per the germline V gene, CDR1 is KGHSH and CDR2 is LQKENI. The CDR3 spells CASSLTRTGEAFF. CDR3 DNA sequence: TGTGCCAGCTCACTAACCAGGACAGGGGAAGCTTTCTTT.

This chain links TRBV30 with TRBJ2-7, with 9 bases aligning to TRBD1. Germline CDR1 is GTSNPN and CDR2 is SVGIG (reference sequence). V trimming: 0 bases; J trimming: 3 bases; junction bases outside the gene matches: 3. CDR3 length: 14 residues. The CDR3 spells CAWSVGTGYYEQYF. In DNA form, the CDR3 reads TGTGCCTGGAGTGTTGGGACAGGGTACTACGAGCAGTACTTC.

The CDR3 spells CASSPSSLLMNTEAFF. The CDR3 DNA reads as TGTGCCAGCAGCCCGAGTTCCCTTCTAATGAACACTGAAGCTTTCTTT. J is TRBJ1-1 and V is TRBV6-6; no firm D call. The CDR3 loop spans 16 amino acids. Trimming took 6 bases from V and 0 from J, leaving 17 bases between them. Germline V gives CDR1 MNHNY, CDR2 SVGAGI (reference sequence).

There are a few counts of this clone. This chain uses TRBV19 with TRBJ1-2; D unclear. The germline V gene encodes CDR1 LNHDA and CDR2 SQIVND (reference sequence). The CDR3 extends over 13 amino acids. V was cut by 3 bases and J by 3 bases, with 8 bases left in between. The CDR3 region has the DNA TGTGCCAGTAGTATTAAGGTGGACTATGGCTACACCTTC. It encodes CASSIKVDYGYTF.

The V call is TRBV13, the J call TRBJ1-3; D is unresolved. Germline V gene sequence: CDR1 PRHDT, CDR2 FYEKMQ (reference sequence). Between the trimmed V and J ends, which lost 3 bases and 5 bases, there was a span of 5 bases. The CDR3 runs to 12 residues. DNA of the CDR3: TGTGCCAGCAGCTTCCTCCGAAACACCATATATTTT. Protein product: CASSFLRNTIYF.

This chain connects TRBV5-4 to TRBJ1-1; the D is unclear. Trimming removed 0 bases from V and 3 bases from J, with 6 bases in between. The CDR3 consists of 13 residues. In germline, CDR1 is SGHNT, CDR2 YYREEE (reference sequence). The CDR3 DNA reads TGTGCCAGCAGCTTGGTCTGGGACACTGAAGCTTTCTTT. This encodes CASSLVWDTEAFF.

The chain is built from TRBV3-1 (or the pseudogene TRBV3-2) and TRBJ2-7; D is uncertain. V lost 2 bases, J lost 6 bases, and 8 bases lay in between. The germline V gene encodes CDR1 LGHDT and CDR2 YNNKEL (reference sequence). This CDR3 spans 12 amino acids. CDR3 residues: CASSQTGREQYF. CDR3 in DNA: TGTGCCAGCAGCCAAACTGGCCGCGAGCAGTACTTC.

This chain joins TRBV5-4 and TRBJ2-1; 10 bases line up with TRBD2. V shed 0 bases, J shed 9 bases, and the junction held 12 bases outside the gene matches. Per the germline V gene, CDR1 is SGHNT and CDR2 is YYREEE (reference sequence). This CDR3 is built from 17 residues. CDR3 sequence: CASSLEGSSGRASEQFF. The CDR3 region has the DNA TGTGCCAGCAGCTTGGAGGGGTCCAGCGGGAGGGCCAGTGAGCAGTTCTTC.

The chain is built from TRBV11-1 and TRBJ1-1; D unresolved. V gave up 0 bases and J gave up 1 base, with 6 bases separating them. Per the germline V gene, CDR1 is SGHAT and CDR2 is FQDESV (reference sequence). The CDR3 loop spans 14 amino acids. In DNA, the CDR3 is TGTGCCAGCAGCTTAGCTGTCCCGAACACTGAAGCTTTCTTT. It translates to CASSLAVPNTEAFF.

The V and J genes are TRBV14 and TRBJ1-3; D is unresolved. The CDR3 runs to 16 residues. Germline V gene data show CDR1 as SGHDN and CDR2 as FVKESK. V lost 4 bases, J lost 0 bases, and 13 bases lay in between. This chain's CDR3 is CASSPLGPSSGNTIYF. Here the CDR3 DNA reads TGTGCCAGCAGCCCCCTCGGGCCGAGCTCTGGAAACACCATATATTTT.

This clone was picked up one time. CDR3 sequence (DNA): TGTGCCAGCAGCGCCCTCGGGGAAATCACTGGAAACACCATATATTTT. This codes for CASSALGEITGNTIYF. The gene calls are TRBV9 and TRBJ1-3, with D hard to call. Germline V gene sequence: CDR1 SGDLS, CDR2 YYNGEE. CDR3 size: 16 residues. With 3 bases removed from V and 2 bases from J, the gap between germline ends came to 15 bases.

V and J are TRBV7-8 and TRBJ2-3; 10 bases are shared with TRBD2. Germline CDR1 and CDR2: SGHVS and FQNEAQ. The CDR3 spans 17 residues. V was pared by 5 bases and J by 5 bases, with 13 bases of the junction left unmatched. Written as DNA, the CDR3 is TGTGCCAGCAGCCCTCGGGGGAGCGGGGGGGCCGTAGATACGCAGTATTTT. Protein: CASSPRGSGGAVDTQYF.

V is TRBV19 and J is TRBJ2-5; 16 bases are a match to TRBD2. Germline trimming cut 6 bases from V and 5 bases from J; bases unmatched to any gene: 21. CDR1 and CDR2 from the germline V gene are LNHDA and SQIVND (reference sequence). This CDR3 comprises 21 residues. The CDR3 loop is CASSPKSRPGLAGGLRETQYF. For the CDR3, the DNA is TGTGCCAGTAGCCCTAAAAGCCGCCCGGGACTAGCGGGGGGGCTACGGGAGACCCAGTACTTC. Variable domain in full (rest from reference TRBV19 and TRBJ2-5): DGGITQSPKYLFRKEGQNVTLSCEQNLNHDAMYWYRQDPGQGLRLIYYSQIVNDFQKGDIAEGYSVSREKKESFPLTVTSAQKNPTAFYLCASSPKSRPGLAGGLRETQYFGPGTRLLVL.

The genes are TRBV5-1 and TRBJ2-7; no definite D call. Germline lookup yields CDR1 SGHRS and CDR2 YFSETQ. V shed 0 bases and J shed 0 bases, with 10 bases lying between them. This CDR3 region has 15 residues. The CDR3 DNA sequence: TGCGCCAGCAGCTTGGATGGGATCAGCTCCTACGAGCAGTACTTC. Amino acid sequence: CASSLDGISSYEQYF.

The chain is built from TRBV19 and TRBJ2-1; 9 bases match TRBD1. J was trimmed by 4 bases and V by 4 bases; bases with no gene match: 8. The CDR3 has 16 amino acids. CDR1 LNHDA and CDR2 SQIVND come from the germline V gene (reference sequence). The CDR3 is CASSTPTGGTYNEQFF. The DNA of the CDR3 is TGTGCCAGTAGTACCCCGACAGGGGGAACATACAATGAGCAGTTCTTC.

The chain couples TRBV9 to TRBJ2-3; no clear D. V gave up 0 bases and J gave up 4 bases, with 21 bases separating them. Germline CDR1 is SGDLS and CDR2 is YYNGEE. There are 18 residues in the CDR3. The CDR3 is CASSVEVPSPALSDTQYF. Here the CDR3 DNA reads TGTGCCAGCAGCGTAGAAGTCCCGTCCCCGGCGCTTTCAGATACGCAGTATTTT.

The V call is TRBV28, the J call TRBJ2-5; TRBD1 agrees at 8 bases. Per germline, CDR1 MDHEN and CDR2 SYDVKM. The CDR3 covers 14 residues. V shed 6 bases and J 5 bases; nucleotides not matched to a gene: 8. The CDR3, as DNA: TGTGCCAGCAGCCCATCAGGGGGCTCGGAGACCCAGTACTTC. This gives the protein CASSPSGGSETQYF.